The clone carrying this T cell receptor (beta chain) showed up just a few times. The antigen remains undetermined. This specimen belongs to a study of shared clonotypes between healthy human individuals. Healthy HIV-negative adults without recent acute infections or vaccinations served as donors. Germline-derived CDR1 and CDR2 are SSHAT and FNYEAQ (reference sequence). With 5 bases clipped from V and 5 bases from J, the junction kept 7 bases outside the gene matches. The CDR3 runs to 15 residues. Study results and caveats: Among donors, clonotype sharing was expected to be affected by sequencing depth.

Several immunoSEQ plates held equal portions of the genomic DNA taken from each subset. Template amounts of around 300 ng DNA, approximately 30,000 T cell genomes, were employed in unsorted PBMC replicate PCRs. Produced via immunoSEQ multiplex PCR; TCRdb's table is partial and in-frame only. The sample holds 450,000 to 500,000 clones, approximately 79% seen once. The sample taken for sequencing was PBMCs. V usage is TRBV7-7 and J usage is TRBJ2-5, with 11 bases aligning to TRBD2. The receptor was isolated from a woman in her 40s in good health. Some clones in this sample may be carry-over from other donors' samples. CDR3 bases: TGTGCCAGCAGCCAACTAGCGGGAGTGGGGGAGACCCAGTACTTC. As protein: CASSQLAGVGETQYF.